The clone carrying this TCR beta chain occurred once. Antigen specificity is unknown. The method was immunoSEQ multiplex PCR; TCRdb's version includes in-frame clones alone and lacks a portion of them. The sample records roughly 100,000 clones, around 90% being singletons. The CDR3 has 15 amino acids. Losses at the gene ends were 1 base for V and 2 bases for J; bases not matched to a gene: 4. Germline V lookup: CDR1 SNHLY, CDR2 FYNNEI. The entry originates in a study of T cell responses to AZD1222 COVID-19 vaccine. Study-level results: In the spike-specific TCR repertoire, nearly half reportedly target unmutated variant regions. The breadth and depth of Spike-specific TCRs increased once two AZD1222 doses had been given.

The chain uses TRBV2 and TRBJ2-5; 7 positions match TRBD1. The source of this sequence is an adult in good health. The sequencing used peripheral blood, collected on day 0 of AZD1222 vaccination. Here the CDR3 reads CASSEGTGSQETQYF. In nucleotides, the CDR3 is TGTGCCAGCAGTGAAGGGACAGGTTCGCAAGAGACCCAGTACTTC.